This T cell receptor (beta chain) was recovered during a study of T cell responses to AZD1222 COVID-19 vaccine. Study-level findings and limits: Only five or six people who got AZD1222 tested seropositive at baseline. Females made up more of the donors, who were largely white British, and clonal diversity may have come out too low. Spike-specific TCR breadth and depth grew following two AZD1222 doses.

Pooled in the analysis were second doses at about 4 or about 12 weeks. The CDR3 length is 16 residues. The germline CDR1 and CDR2 sequences are LNHDA and SQIVND (reference sequence). V was pared by 5 bases and J by 6 bases, with 8 bases of the junction left unmatched. Libraries were prepared by immunoSEQ multiplex PCR; TCRdb keeps only in-frame clonotypes and omits some of them. The sample yields just under 75,000 clones, about 78% seen once. The table lists this clone with a few counts. Antigen specificity is unknown. The receptor comes from an adult who received the AZD1222 COVID-19 vaccine. Specimen: peripheral blood, collected 28 days after the second AZD1222 dose. The chain couples TRBV19 to TRBJ1-5; 12 positions match TRBD1. Here the CDR3 reads CASSGDRGHVGQPQHF. CDR3 DNA: TGTGCCAGTAGTGGGGACAGGGGGCATGTGGGTCAGCCCCAGCATTTT.